These T cell receptor beta chains were read from a single sample in a study of CD8 T cells in ankylosing spondylitis. One entry per CDR3 protein, called by TCRdb with MiXCR from the 5' RACE reads. The sample consists of under 250,000 distinct CDR3 sequences, more than 25% of them appearing once. The sequencing input was blood, either unsorted or a sorted T cell fraction (not recorded which). The receptors here all came from a male donor with ankylosing spondylitis or in good health (not recorded which). The CDR3 runs from the conserved cysteine through the conserved F or W.

cdr3_aa	v_call	j_call
CGLAGESSYNEQFF	TRBV20-1	TRBJ2-1
CASGPGHQETQYF	TRBV28	TRBJ2-5
CSAPKRDYPKETQYF	TRBV20-1	TRBJ2-5
CARDRHDEQYF	TRBV12-3/TRBV12-4	TRBJ2-7
CASSLGGDYYEQYF	TRBV5-5	TRBJ2-7
CASRQASTSYEQYF	TRBV6-2/TRBV6-3	TRBJ2-7
CSAETSFSYNEQFF	TRBV20-1	TRBJ2-1
CASSLDPLLSTDTQYF	TRBV5-1	TRBJ2-3
CSAAGLKQETQYF	TRBV20-1	TRBJ2-5
CSAWAKTGATDTQYF	TRBV20-1	TRBJ2-3
CSALRQGPYEQYF	TRBV29-1	TRBJ2-7
CASSFKGHISYEQYF	TRBV28	TRBJ2-7
CASRGAGSYEQYF	TRBV7-9	TRBJ2-7
CASSSNQGPTNYGYTF	TRBV11-2	TRBJ1-2
CSVEEGQGRSPHNEQFF	TRBV29-1	TRBJ2-1
CSALQGGETDTQYF	TRBV20-1	TRBJ2-3
CATSIGLAGGQEQFF	TRBV15	TRBJ2-1